This TCR beta chain was observed in a study of T cells in localized non-small cell lung cancer (dated by TCRdb to about 2020). Regarding the research as a whole: The study examined T cell repertoires in approximately 240 patients with early-stage NSCLC and compared tumors with uninvolved tumor-adjacent lungs. All 220 or so NSCLC patients in the cohort were treatment-naive and had localized lung tumors that were resected. Of the NSCLC patients, 120 to 150 were male and approximately 110 were female, and the mean age was approximately 64 years.

At diagnosis, tumor, uninvolved tumor-adjacent lung and peripheral blood were collected and then preserved as a mix of FFPE and fresh-frozen material. Blood samples were analyzed as peripheral blood mononuclear cells for TCR repertoire profiling. Paper-wide results and their limitations: Because the study design was exploratory, TCR variables were selected using unadjusted p-values without false-discovery rate correction. Because multi-region sequencing of the tumors was not done, intratumor heterogeneity could not be ruled out. Of the top 100 tumor clones, a median of around 57 were detected in paired uninvolved adjacent lung; under 35 were also among that lung's top 100. Uninvolved tumor-adjacent lung showed the highest T cell clonality, higher than tumor, which suggests more focused antigenic responses in the uninvolved tumor-adjacent lung. Higher T cell density in blood was associated with longer overall survival, whereas higher clonality in adjacent lung was associated with shorter survival.

The immunoSEQ Assay was used to sequence TCR beta CDR3 regions from DNA. Processing in the source paper ran as follows. To compute T cell density, TCR beta template counts were normalized to usable DNA, which was estimated by amplifying housekeeping genes. Using the preseqR package, richness was estimated by extrapolating to 120,000 templates for tissue samples and 400,000 templates for PBMC samples. Clonality was defined by subtracting Pielou's evenness from one. Tissue-enriched TCRs were identified through differential abundance testing performed on productive amino-acid clonotypes, with a minimum total count of 5 and an alpha of 0.1. The Jaccard Index and the Morisita Overlap Index were used to measure repertoire overlap between compartments. TCR beta CDR3s were clustered by GLIPH together with public tetramer-defined viral CDR3s, and at least three viral sequences plus V-gene enrichment were required for viral motifs. TCRdb provides this immuneACCESS table in a form limited to in-frame rearrangements. Some clones are lacking; in checked studies, under half of them reflect an unresolved V gene, and why the rest are absent is not known. V, J and clone size derive from that table, while D and trimming were established from the DNA sequence. The sample table holds tens of thousands of clones, of which over 75% were seen once. The ten largest clones represent about 18% of the sample.

V loses 1 base of germline sequence and J loses 3 bases, and the interval between the two ends is 3 bases. The CDR3 covers 11 residues, taking in both the cysteine and the phenylalanine. The sequence is cut down to CDR3 DNA, 33 bases in frame from base 1. The germline V gene (reference sequence) supplies CDR1 GTSNPN and CDR2 SVGIG. Turning to this clone: Which antigen it targets is not known. There are no base qualities to consult, and no much larger clone falls within one base.

The sequence was collected from an older male donor with stage III squamous cell lung carcinoma. The specimen comprised peripheral blood, sampled before any cancer treatment. The sequence joins TRBV30 to TRBJ1-2, with the D gene not confidently named. The DNA sequence is given as TGTGCCTGGAGTGGGGACTATGGCTACACCTTC. It codes for CAWSGDYGYTF.